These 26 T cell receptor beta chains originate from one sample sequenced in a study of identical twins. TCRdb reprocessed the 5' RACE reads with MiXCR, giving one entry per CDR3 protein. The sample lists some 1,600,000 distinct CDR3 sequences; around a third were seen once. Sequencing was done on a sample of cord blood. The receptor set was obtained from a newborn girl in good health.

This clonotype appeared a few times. CDR3 coding DNA: TGTGCCAGCAGCTTAGGGGCCTACACGGGCGAGCAGTACTTC. This sequence encodes CASSLGAYTGEQYF. The chain links TRBV7-8 to TRBJ2-5; D not certain. The J call may be incorrect, as the DNA end agrees better with TRBJ2-7. The length of the CDR3 is 14 residues. Germline V CDR1 and CDR2: SGHVS, FQNEAQ.

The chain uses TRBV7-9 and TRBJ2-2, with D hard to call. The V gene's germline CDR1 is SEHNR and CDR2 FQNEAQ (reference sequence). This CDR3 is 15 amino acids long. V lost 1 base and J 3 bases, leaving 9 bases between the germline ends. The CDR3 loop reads CASSLGTADTGELFF. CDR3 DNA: TGTGCCAGCAGCTTAGGAACAGCCGACACCGGGGAGCTGTTTTTT.

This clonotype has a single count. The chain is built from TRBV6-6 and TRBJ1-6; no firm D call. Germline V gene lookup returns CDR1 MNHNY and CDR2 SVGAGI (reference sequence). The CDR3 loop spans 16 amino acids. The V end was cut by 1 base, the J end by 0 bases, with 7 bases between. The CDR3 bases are TGTGCCAGCAGTTACTTGCAGAGCTCCTATAATTCACCCCTCCACTTT. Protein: CASSYLQSSYNSPLHF.

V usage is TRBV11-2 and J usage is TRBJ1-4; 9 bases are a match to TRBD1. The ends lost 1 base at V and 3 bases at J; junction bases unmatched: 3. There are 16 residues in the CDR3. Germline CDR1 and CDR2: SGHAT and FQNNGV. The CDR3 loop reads CASSLGHRGPNEKLFF. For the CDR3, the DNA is TGTGCCAGCAGCTTAGGCCACAGGGGGCCTAATGAAAAACTGTTTTTT.

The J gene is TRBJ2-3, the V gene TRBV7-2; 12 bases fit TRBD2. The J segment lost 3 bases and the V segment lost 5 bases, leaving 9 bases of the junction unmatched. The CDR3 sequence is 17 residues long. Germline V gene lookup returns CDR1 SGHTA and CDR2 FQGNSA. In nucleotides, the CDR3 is TGTGCCAGCAGCGCCTGGCTAGCGGGGGGGCTGACAGATACGCAGTATTTT. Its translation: CASSAWLAGGLTDTQYF.

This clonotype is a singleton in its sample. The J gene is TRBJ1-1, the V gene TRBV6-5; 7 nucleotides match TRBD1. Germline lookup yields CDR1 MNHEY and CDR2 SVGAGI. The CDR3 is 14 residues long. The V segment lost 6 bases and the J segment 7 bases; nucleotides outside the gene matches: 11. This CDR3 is CASRRRQGGVEAFF. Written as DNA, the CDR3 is TGTGCCAGCAGGAGACGACAGGGAGGGGTTGAAGCTTTCTTT.

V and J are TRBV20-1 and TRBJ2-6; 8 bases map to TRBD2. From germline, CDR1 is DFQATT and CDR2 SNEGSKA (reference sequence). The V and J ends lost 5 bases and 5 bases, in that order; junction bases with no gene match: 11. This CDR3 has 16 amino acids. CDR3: CSALGLGAYRANVLTF. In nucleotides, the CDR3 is TGCAGTGCTCTGGGACTAGGGGCCTATAGGGCCAACGTCCTGACTTTC.

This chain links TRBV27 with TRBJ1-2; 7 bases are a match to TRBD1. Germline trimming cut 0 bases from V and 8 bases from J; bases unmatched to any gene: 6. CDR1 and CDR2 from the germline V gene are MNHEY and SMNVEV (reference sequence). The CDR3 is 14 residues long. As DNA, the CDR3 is TGTGCCAGCAGTTTATCGGGACAGCCTGAAGGCTACACCTTC. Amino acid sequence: CASSLSGQPEGYTF.

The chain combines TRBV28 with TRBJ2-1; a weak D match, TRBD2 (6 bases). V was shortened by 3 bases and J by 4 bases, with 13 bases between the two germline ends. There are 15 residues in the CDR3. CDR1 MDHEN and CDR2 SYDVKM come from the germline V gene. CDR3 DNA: TGTGCCAGCAGTTTTTCGGGGGTTTGGTACAATGAGCAGTTCTTC. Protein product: CASSFSGVWYNEQFF.

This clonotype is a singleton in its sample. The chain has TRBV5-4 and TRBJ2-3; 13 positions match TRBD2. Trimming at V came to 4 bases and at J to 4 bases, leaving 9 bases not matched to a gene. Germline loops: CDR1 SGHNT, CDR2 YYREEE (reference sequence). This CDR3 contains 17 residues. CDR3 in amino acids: CASSPRTSGRGADTQYF. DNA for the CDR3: TGTGCCAGCAGCCCGCGGACTAGCGGGAGAGGGGCAGATACGCAGTATTTT.

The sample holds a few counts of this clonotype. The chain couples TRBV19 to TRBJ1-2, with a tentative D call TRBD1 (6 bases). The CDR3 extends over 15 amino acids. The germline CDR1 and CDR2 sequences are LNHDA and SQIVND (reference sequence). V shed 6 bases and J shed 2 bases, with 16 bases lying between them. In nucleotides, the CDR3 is TGTGCCAGTAGGAAGACGACAGGCCTCAACTATGGCTACACCTTC. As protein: CASRKTTGLNYGYTF.

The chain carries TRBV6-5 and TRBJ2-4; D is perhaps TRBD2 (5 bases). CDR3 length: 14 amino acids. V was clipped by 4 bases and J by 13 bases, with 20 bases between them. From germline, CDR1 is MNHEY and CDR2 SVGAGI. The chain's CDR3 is CASSSPLGNGEQYF. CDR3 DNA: TGTGCCAGCAGTTCCCCCCTTGGGAATGGGGAGCAGTACTTC.

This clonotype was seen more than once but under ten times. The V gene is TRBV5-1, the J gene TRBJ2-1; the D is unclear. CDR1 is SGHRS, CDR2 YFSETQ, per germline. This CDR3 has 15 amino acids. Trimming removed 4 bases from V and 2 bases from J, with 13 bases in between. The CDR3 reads CASSPDPPPYNEQFF. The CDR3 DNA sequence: TGCGCCAGCAGCCCCGACCCCCCGCCCTACAATGAGCAGTTCTTC. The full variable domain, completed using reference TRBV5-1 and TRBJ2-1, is KAGVTQTPRYLIKTRGQQVTLSCSPISGHRSVSWYQQTPGQGLQFLFEYFSETQRNKGNFPGRFSGRQFSNSRSEMNVSTLELGDSALYLCASSPDPPPYNEQFFGPGTRLTVL.

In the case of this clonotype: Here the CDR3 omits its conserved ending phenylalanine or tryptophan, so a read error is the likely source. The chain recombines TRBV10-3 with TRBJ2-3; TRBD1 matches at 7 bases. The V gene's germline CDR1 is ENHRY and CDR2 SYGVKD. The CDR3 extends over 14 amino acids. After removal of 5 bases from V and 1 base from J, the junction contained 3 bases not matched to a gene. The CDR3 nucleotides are TGTGCCATCAGTATTACAGGGGGCACAGATACGCAGTATTAT. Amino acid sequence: CAISITGGTDTQYY.

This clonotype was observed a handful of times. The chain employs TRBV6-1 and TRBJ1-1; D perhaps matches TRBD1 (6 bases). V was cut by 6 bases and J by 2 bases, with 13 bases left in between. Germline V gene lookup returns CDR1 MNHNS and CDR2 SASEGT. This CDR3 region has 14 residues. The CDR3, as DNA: TGTGCCAGCAGGGTCGGGGGCCAAAACACTGAAGCTTTCTTT. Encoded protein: CASRVGGQNTEAFF.

CDR3 protein: CASSSLSGSEQYF. The CDR3 DNA reads TGCGCCAGCAGCTCGCTATCAGGGAGCGAGCAGTACTTC. This chain uses TRBV5-1 with TRBJ2-7; D is possibly TRBD1 or TRBD2 (5 bases each). Trimming pared 3 bases from V and 6 bases from J, leaving 13 bases between. The CDR3 is 13 amino acids. The germline gives CDR1 SGHRS, CDR2 YFSETQ. Based on the CDR3 plus reference TRBV5-1 and TRBJ2-7, the full variable domain is KAGVTQTPRYLIKTRGQQVTLSCSPISGHRSVSWYQQTPGQGLQFLFEYFSETQRNKGNFPGRFSGRQFSNSRSEMNVSTLELGDSALYLCASSSLSGSEQYFGPGTRLTVT.

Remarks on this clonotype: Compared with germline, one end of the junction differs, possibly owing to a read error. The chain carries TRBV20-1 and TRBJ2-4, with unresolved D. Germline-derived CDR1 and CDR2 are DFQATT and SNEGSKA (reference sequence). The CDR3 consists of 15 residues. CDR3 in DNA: TGCAGTGCTAGCAAGGGTCTTTTAGCCAAAAACATTCAGTGCTTC. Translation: CSASKGLLAKNIQCF.

For the CDR3, the DNA is TGCGCCAGCAGCTTGGGGCGCGGGGGCTTCACAGATACGCAGTATTTT. Protein: CASSLGRGGFTDTQYF. This chain uses TRBV5-1 with TRBJ2-3; D perhaps matches TRBD2 (7 bases). The CDR3 is 16 amino acids. V shed 0 bases and J shed 2 bases, with 13 bases lying between them. CDR1 is SGHRS, CDR2 YFSETQ, per germline.

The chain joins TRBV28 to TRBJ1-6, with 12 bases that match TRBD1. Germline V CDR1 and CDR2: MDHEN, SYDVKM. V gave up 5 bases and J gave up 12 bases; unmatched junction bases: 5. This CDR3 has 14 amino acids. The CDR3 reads CASSPGTGGRPLHF. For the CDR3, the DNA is TGTGCCAGCAGTCCCGGGACAGGGGGCCGACCCCTCCACTTT. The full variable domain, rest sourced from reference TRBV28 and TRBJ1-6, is DVKVTQSSRYLVKRTGEKVFLECVQDMDHENMFWYRQDPGLGLRLIYFSYDVKMKEKGDIPEGYSVSREKKERFSLILESASTNQTSMYLCASSPGTGGRPLHFGNGTRLTVT.

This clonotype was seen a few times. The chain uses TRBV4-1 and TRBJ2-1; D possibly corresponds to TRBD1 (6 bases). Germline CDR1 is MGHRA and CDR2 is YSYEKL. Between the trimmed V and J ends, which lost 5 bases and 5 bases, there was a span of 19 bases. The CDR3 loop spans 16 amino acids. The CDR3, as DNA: TGCGCCAGCAGCACCCAACAGGGTACCGGACACAATGAGCAGTTCTTC. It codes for CASSTQQGTGHNEQFF.

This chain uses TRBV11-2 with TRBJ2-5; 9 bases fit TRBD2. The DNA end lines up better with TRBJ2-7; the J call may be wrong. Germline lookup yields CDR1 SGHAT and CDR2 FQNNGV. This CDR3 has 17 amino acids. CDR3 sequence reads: CASSSVLRLAGPYEQYF. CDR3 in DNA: TGTGCCAGCAGCTCTGTCCTAAGGCTAGCGGGGCCCTACGAGCAGTACTTC.

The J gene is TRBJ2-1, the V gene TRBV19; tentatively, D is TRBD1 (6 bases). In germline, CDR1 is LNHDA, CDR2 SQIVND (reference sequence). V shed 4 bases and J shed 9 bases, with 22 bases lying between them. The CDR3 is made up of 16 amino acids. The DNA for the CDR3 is TGTGCCAGTAGTACCCGGGACATACTTCCCCTTAGTGAGCAGTTCTTC. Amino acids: CASSTRDILPLSEQFF.

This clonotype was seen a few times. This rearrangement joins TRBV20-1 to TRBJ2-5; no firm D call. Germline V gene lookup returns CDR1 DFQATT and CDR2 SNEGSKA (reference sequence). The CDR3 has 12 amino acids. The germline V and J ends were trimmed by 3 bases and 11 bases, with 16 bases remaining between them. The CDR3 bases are TGCAGTGCTAGTGGTACACCCATCGGGCAGTACTTC. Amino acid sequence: CSASGTPIGQYF.

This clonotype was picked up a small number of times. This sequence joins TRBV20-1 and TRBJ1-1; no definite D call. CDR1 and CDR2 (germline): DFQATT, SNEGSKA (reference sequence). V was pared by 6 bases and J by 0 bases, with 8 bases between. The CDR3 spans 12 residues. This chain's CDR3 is CSACSVNTEAFF. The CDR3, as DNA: TGCAGTGCGTGTAGCGTGAACACTGAAGCTTTCTTT.

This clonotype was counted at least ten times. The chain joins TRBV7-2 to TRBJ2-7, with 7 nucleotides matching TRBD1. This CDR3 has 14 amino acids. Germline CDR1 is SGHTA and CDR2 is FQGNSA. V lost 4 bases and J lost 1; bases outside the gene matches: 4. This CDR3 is CASSSGTVSYEQYF. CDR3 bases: TGTGCCAGCAGCTCCGGGACAGTTTCCTACGAGCAGTACTTC.

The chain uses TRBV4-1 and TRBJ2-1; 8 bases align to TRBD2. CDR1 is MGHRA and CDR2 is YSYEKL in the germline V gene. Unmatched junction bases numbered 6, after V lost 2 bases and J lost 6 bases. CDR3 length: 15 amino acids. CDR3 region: CASSQRSGTSNEQFF. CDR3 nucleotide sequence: TGCGCCAGCAGCCAACGGTCCGGGACTAGCAATGAGCAGTTCTTC.